The 10 T cell receptor beta chains in this list originate from one sample, sequenced in a study of blood T cell repertoires in COVID-19. Profiled with immunoSEQ multiplex PCR; TCRdb holds only in-frame clones, not every one. The sample contains about 400,000 clones, more than 75% of which appear only once. The sample was PBMCs or T cells enriched from blood (not recorded which). These receptors were collected from a woman aged 30 to 39 with acute COVID-19.

V usage is TRBV5-1 and J usage is TRBJ2-2; TRBD1 matches 9 bases. V lost 4 bases, J lost 4 bases, and 5 bases stayed unmatched. CDR1 and CDR2 (germline): SGHRS, YFSETQ. This CDR3 region has 15 residues. The CDR3 region is CASSLADRGTGELFF. CDR3 DNA sequence: TGCGCCAGCAGCCTTGCGGACAGGGGCACCGGGGAGCTGTTTTTT.

CDR3 sequence: CASSQEAYRAGNTIYF. Here the CDR3 DNA reads TGTGCCAGCAGCCAAGAGGCCTACAGGGCTGGAAACACCATATATTTT. V and J are TRBV3-1 (or the pseudogene TRBV3-2) and TRBJ1-3; TRBD1 might be the D (6 bases). The germline V and J ends were trimmed by 0 bases and 2 bases, with 11 bases remaining between them. Germline CDR1 LGHDT, CDR2 YNNKEL (reference sequence). The CDR3 length is 16 residues.

J is TRBJ1-2 and V is TRBV7-9; D not resolved. This CDR3 has 12 residues. The V and J ends lost 4 bases and 5 bases respectively, with 8 bases between them. Germline CDR1 SEHNR, CDR2 FQNEAQ (reference sequence). The CDR3 region is CASSSTLYGYTF. DNA of the CDR3: TGTGCCAGCAGCTCGACACTTTATGGCTACACCTTC.

The CDR3 loop is CASSLIHGGSYNEQFF. CDR3 sequence (DNA): TGTGCCAGCAGCTTAATTCACGGGGGGTCCTACAATGAGCAGTTCTTC. The chain employs TRBV11-2 and TRBJ2-1; 7 bases align to TRBD2. Germline lookup yields CDR1 SGHAT and CDR2 FQNNGV. The CDR3 is made up of 16 amino acids. Trimming removed 2 bases from V and 1 base from J; junction bases left unmatched: 5. Combining the CDR3 with reference TRBV11-2 and TRBJ2-1 gives the whole variable domain EAGVAQSPRYKIIEKRQSVAFWCNPISGHATLYWYQQILGQGPKLLIQFQNNGVVDDSQLPKDRFSAERLKGVDSTLKIQPAKLEDSAVYLCASSLIHGGSYNEQFFGPGTRLTVL.

The rearrangement joins TRBV5-1 to TRBJ1-3; 8 bases line up with TRBD1. Germline CDR1 and CDR2: SGHRS and YFSETQ. The CDR3 runs 16 residues. V shed 0 bases and J 2 bases; nucleotides not matched to a gene: 4. The CDR3 sequence: CASSLASGGPGNTIYF. The CDR3 DNA follows: TGCGCCAGCAGCTTGGCCTCAGGGGGCCCTGGAAACACCATATATTTT.

The V gene is TRBV10-1, the J gene TRBJ1-1; D gene unclear. Germline V lookup: CDR1 WNHNN, CDR2 SYGVQD (reference sequence). This CDR3 contains 14 residues. Trimming shortened V by 4 bases and J by 3 bases, and 12 bases separated the two germline ends. CDR3 region: CASSGWERDTEAFF. The CDR3 region has the DNA TGCGCCAGCAGTGGATGGGAGCGGGACACTGAAGCTTTCTTT.

The J gene is TRBJ1-1, the V gene TRBV19, with D maybe TRBD1 (5 bases). The CDR3 sequence is 14 residues long. With 10 bases removed from V and 0 bases from J, the gap between germline ends came to 15 bases. CDR1 and CDR2 from the germline V gene are LNHDA and SQIVND (reference sequence). The CDR3 loop is CATNSDILNTEAFF. DNA of the CDR3: TGTGCCACGAATTCGGACATACTGAACACTGAAGCTTTCTTT.

This clone was detected a few times. The chain links TRBV9 to TRBJ2-3, with D possibly TRBD1 on 6 matching bases. V was pared by 2 bases and J by 5 bases, with 15 bases between. The CDR3 consists of 15 residues. In germline, CDR1 is SGDLS, CDR2 YYNGEE. The DNA of the CDR3 is TGTGCCAGCAGCGTTAACAGGGTCACCCAAGATACGCAGTATTTT. Translated, it gives CASSVNRVTQDTQYF.

This clone was counted only a few times. In nucleotides, the CDR3 is TGTGCCAGCACAGGGGGTTTTGCCGGGGAGCTGTTTTTT. Translated: CASTGGFAGELFF. This rearrangement joins TRBV12-5 to TRBJ2-2; 8 nucleotides align to TRBD1. CDR1 and CDR2 from the germline V gene are LGHNT and FRNRAP. The CDR3 sequence is 13 residues long.

In its sample, this clone was seen once. The gene calls are TRBV21-1 and TRBJ1-4; the D call TRBD1 from the table was never checked on the DNA. TRBV21-1 is a pseudogene segment. The CDR3 runs 20 residues. In nucleotides, the CDR3 is TGTGCCAGCAGCGCATGCCAGGGGTCGCGAACGATTACAACTAATGAAAAACTGTTTTTT. Its protein is CASSACQGSRTITTNEKLFF.